The 15 T cell receptor beta chains below all came from one sample that was sequenced in a study of shared clonotypes between healthy human individuals. Profiled with immunoSEQ multiplex PCR; TCRdb holds only in-frame clones, not every one. The table records about 320,000 clones, roughly 91% of them present only once. Sequencing was done on a sample of memory CD8+ T cells sorted from blood. Subset meaning: CD45RO+ cells pooled with CCR7-negative TemRA cells. These receptors were collected from a man younger than 35 in good health.

The CDR3 coding sequence is TGCGCCAGCAGTGTAGACGGGAGACGCAACGAGCAGTACTTC. Translating gives CASSVDGRRNEQYF. The chain has TRBV10-1 and TRBJ2-7; perhaps TRBD2 as D (6 bases). V lost 4 bases, J lost 5 bases, and 15 bases lay in between. Germline CDR1 WNHNN, CDR2 SYGVQD (reference sequence). The CDR3 runs 14 residues.

The chain is built from TRBV2 and TRBJ1-5, with D perhaps matching TRBD1 (5 bases). V was cut by 3 bases and J by 0 bases, with 12 bases left in between. This CDR3 region has 16 residues. Germline values: CDR1 SNHLY, CDR2 FYNNEI. The CDR3 sequence is CASSDSGRYSNQPQHF. The CDR3 DNA sequence: TGTGCCAGCAGTGATTCAGGGAGGTATAGCAATCAGCCCCAGCATTTT.

V and J are TRBV6-5 and TRBJ2-5; 10 nucleotides align to TRBD2. Germline CDR1 is MNHEY and CDR2 is SVGAGI. Trimming removed 4 bases from V and 5 bases from J; junction bases left unmatched: 10. The CDR3 has 16 amino acids. CDR3: CASSSPQREGRETQYF. The CDR3 nucleotides read TGTGCCAGCAGTTCCCCCCAGCGGGAGGGCCGTGAGACCCAGTACTTC.

The chain combines TRBV7-9 with TRBJ2-3, with TRBD2 identical over 9 bases. CDR1 is SEHNR and CDR2 is FQNEAQ in the germline V gene (reference sequence). This CDR3 spans 13 amino acids. V lost 6 bases and J lost 6; bases outside the gene matches: 4. In DNA, the CDR3 is TGTGCCAGCAGAGGTACTAGCGGGGATACGCAGTATTTT. Its translation: CASRGTSGDTQYF.

J is TRBJ2-5 and V is TRBV5-1; 12 bases are shared with TRBD2. The J segment lost 0 bases and the V segment lost 5 bases, leaving 5 bases of the junction unmatched. CDR1 and CDR2 (germline): SGHRS, YFSETQ. The CDR3 loop spans 16 amino acids. This CDR3 is CASRVTSGRNQETQYF. The CDR3 DNA sequence: TGCGCCAGCAGGGTCACTAGCGGGAGGAACCAAGAGACCCAGTACTTC.

There are many counts of this clone. The chain combines TRBV13 with TRBJ2-7, with a weak D call TRBD1 (6 bases). V was cut by 5 bases and J by 0 bases, with 11 bases left in between. Germline V gene data show CDR1 as PRHDT and CDR2 as FYEKMQ (reference sequence). The CDR3 totals 14 residues. The CDR3 here is CASSQTGSSYEQYF. In nucleotides, the CDR3 is TGTGCCAGCAGCCAGACAGGTTCCTCCTACGAGCAGTACTTC.

The chain has TRBV4-1 and TRBJ2-5, with a tentative D call TRBD1 (5 bases). V was pared by 1 base and J by 0 bases, with 9 bases between. This CDR3 has 15 amino acids. CDR1 and CDR2 from the germline V gene are MGHRA and YSYEKL. DNA for the CDR3: TGCGCCAGCAGCCAAGCAGGGTTCTACCAAGAGACCCAGTACTTC. Translating it yields CASSQAGFYQETQYF.

V and J are TRBV28 and TRBJ2-6; D perhaps matches TRBD2 (6 bases). The germline gives CDR1 MDHEN, CDR2 SYDVKM. The CDR3 covers 15 residues. V was cut by 2 bases and J by 2 bases, with 7 bases left in between. The CDR3 loop is CASSLPGAGANVLTF. DNA of the CDR3: TGTGCCAGCAGTTTACCGGGGGCTGGGGCCAACGTCCTGACTTTC.

V and J are TRBV2 and TRBJ1-2; D is unresolved. This CDR3 is built from 16 residues. CDR1 SNHLY and CDR2 FYNNEI come from the germline V gene. Trimming cost V 2 bases and J 3 bases, with 16 bases left between them. The CDR3 nucleotides read TGTGCCAGCAGTGAAAATCGTCGGGGTTTGGACTATGGCTACACCTTC. Its protein is CASSENRRGLDYGYTF.

The chain carries TRBV7-9 and TRBJ2-7; tentatively, D is TRBD2 (5 bases). Germline V gene lookup returns CDR1 SEHNR and CDR2 FQNEAQ (reference sequence). The CDR3 is 15 amino acids. The V gene lost 5 bases and the J gene lost 3 bases, with 17 bases spanning the gap. The CDR3: CASSANWGVLYEQYF. CDR3 nucleotides: TGTGCCAGCAGCGCTAACTGGGGAGTTCTCTACGAGCAGTACTTC.

This chain uses TRBV4-3 with TRBJ2-1, with unresolved D. The germline V gene has CDR1 LGHNA and CDR2 YSLEER. The length of the CDR3 is 13 residues. V gave up 0 bases and J gave up 4 bases, with 4 bases separating them. For the CDR3, the DNA is TGCGCCAGCAGCCAAGATCAATACAATGAGCAGTTCTTC. This sequence encodes CASSQDQYNEQFF.

V gene TRBV27 combines with J gene TRBJ2-2; 12 bases agree with TRBD1. The CDR3 loop spans 18 amino acids. Germline values: CDR1 MNHEY, CDR2 SMNVEV (reference sequence). Trimming cost V 4 bases and J 3 bases; bases outside gene matches: 9. For the CDR3, the DNA is TGTGCCAGCAGTTATTGGGACAGGGGGCGCGTGGACACCGGGGAGCTGTTTTTT. Protein: CASSYWDRGRVDTGELFF.

V usage is TRBV6-5 and J usage is TRBJ1-5; the match to TRBD1 covers 7 bases. In germline, CDR1 is MNHEY, CDR2 SVGAGI. The V segment lost 5 bases and the J segment 2 bases; nucleotides outside the gene matches: 6. The CDR3 has 15 amino acids. This CDR3 reads CASSPGQVGNQPQHF. In DNA, the CDR3 is TGTGCCAGCAGTCCCGGACAGGTCGGCAATCAGCCCCAGCATTTT.

The V and J genes are TRBV4-3 and TRBJ2-7; D unclear. V gave up 0 bases and J gave up 3 bases, with 12 bases separating them. This CDR3 comprises 15 residues. The germline CDR1 and CDR2 sequences are LGHNA and YSLEER. The chain's CDR3 is CASSQDIGTNYEQYF. CDR3 sequence (DNA): TGCGCCAGCAGCCAAGATATCGGCACTAACTACGAGCAGTACTTC.

About this clone itself: The conserved closing phenylalanine or tryptophan is absent in this CDR3, likely reflecting a read error. The DNA is omitted, as the CDR3 cannot be located on it reliably, and the CDR3 follows TCRdb's listing. The chain combines TRBV7-9 with TRBJ1-4. CDR1 and CDR2 (germline): SEHNR, FQNEAQ (reference sequence). Counting both end residues, the CDR3 totals 12 amino acids. CDR3 loop: CASSLGAVHYSL.